This T cell receptor beta chain was sequenced during a study of blood T cell repertoires in COVID-19. Sequencing used immunoSEQ multiplex PCR; TCRdb keeps in-frame clones, though not all of them. The table has about 320,000 clones, approximately 90% seen once. The CDR3 runs 14 residues. Germline CDR1 is LNHDA and CDR2 is SQIVND (reference sequence). V lost 3 bases and J 4 bases, leaving 12 bases between the germline ends. The sequencing sample was made of PBMCs or T cells enriched from blood (not recorded which). The chain uses TRBV19 and TRBJ1-1, with D unresolved. The origin of this receptor is a woman aged 25 to 39 who had been exposed to COVID-19. The CDR3 region is CASSMRREATEAFF. Here the CDR3 DNA reads TGTGCCAGTAGTATGAGGAGGGAAGCCACTGAAGCTTTCTTT.